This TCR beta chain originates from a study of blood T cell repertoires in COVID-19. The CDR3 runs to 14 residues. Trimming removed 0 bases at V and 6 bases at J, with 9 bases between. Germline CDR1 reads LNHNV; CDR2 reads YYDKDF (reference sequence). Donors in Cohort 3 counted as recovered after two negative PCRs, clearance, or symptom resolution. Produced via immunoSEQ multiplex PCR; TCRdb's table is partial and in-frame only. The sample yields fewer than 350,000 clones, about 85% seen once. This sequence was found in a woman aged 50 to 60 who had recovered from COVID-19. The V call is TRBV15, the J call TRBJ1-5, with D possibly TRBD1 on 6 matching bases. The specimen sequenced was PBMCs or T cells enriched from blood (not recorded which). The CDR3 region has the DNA TGTGCCACCAGCAGAGAAAGGGGGAGTCAGCCCCAGCATTTT. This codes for CATSRERGSQPQHF. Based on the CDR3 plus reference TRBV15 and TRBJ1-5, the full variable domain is DAMVIQNPRYQVTQFGKPVTLSCSQTLNHNVMYWYQQKSSQAPKLLFHYYDKDFNNEADTPDNFQSRRPNTSFCFLDIRSPGLGDTAMYLCATSRERGSQPQHFGDGTRLSIL.